The 25 T cell receptor beta chains below were found in one sample sequenced in a study of shared clonotypes between healthy human individuals (dated by TCRdb to about 2020). Libraries were built with the immunoSEQ multiplex PCR assay. In its TCRdb copy, this immuneACCESS table keeps in-frame sequences only and misses some clones. Where compared with another copy, unresolved V genes explain less than half of these, and the others have no known cause. The sample profile shows more than 550,000 clones; 90% of them were found once. The ten biggest clones cover approximately 35% of the sample. The sample was memory CD8+ T cells from PBMCs. In light of the paper, this sample's cell subset or site label describes: CD45RO+ cells pooled with CCR7-negative TemRA cells. Receptors originate from a man aged 18 to 35 in good health. Some clones in this sample may be carry-over from other donors' samples.

V gene TRBV7-9 combines with J gene TRBJ1-1; D possibly corresponds to TRBD1 (5 bases). Germline V gene lookup returns CDR1 SEHNR and CDR2 FQNEAQ (reference sequence). This CDR3 region has 15 residues. V gave up 0 bases and J gave up 2 bases, with 10 bases separating them. This CDR3 reads CASSLAPGTNTEAFF. DNA for the CDR3: TGTGCCAGCAGCTTAGCGCCAGGGACCAACACTGAAGCTTTCTTT.

This sequence joins TRBV7-8 and TRBJ2-1, with D possibly TRBD2 on 5 matching bases. CDR1 is SGHVS and CDR2 is FQNEAQ in the germline V gene. CDR3 size: 15 residues. V lost 1 base to trimming and J lost 6 bases, with 13 bases between them. As DNA, the CDR3 is TGTGCCAGCAGCTTAGGTCCCGGACTCGCCAATGAGCAGTTCTTC. Translating it yields CASSLGPGLANEQFF.

The chain carries TRBV5-1 and TRBJ2-5; 7 bases agree with TRBD1. From germline, CDR1 is SGHRS and CDR2 YFSETQ. J gave up 2 bases and V 4 bases, and 5 bases lay outside the gene matches. The CDR3 spans 14 residues. The CDR3: CASSTGDRQETQYF. The CDR3 coding sequence is TGCGCCAGCAGCACTGGGGACAGACAAGAGACCCAGTACTTC.

The chain uses TRBV27 and TRBJ2-7; the D gene is possibly TRBD2 (6 bases). Trimming stripped 8 bases from V and 2 bases from J, with 22 bases between. Germline V gene sequence: CDR1 MNHEY, CDR2 SMNVEV (reference sequence). The CDR3 is 16 residues long. CDR3 sequence: CASSLGEREWPYEQYF. CDR3 DNA: TGTGCCAGCTCCCTAGGGGAACGGGAGTGGCCCTACGAGCAGTACTTC.

This clone was recorded only once. This chain connects TRBV28 to TRBJ2-1; D remains ambiguous. This CDR3 contains 13 residues. The ends were cut back, 2 bases at V and 3 bases at J, with 5 bases in the middle. Germline values: CDR1 MDHEN, CDR2 SYDVKM. In DNA form, the CDR3 reads TGTGCCAGCAGTTTACAGGTCTACAATGAGCAGTTCTTC. As protein: CASSLQVYNEQFF.

The V and J genes are TRBV5-6 and TRBJ1-2; the D is unclear. Deletions cut 0 bases from V and 4 bases from J, with 7 bases between. There are 13 residues in the CDR3. The germline V gene has CDR1 SGHDT and CDR2 YYEEEE. CDR3 nucleotide sequence: TGTGCCAGCAGCTTGGCAGGAACCTATGGCTACACCTTC. As protein: CASSLAGTYGYTF.

This clone was counted only a few times. V gene TRBV2 combines with J gene TRBJ2-7; 7 nucleotides align to TRBD2. The CDR3 covers 15 residues. V shed 0 bases, J shed 4 bases, and the junction held 6 bases outside the gene matches. From germline, CDR1 is SNHLY and CDR2 FYNNEI. CDR3 in DNA: TGTGCCAGCAGTGAAGCCCCTAGCGGCGAATACGAGCAGTACTTC. It yields the protein CASSEAPSGEYEQYF. The whole variable domain, remainder taken from reference TRBV2 and TRBJ2-7, is EPEVTQTPSHQVTQMGQEVILRCVPISNHLYFYWYRQILGQKVEFLVSFYNNEISEKSEIFDDQFSVERPDGSNFTLKIRSTKLEDSAMYFCASSEAPSGEYEQYFGPGTRLTVT.

The chain recombines TRBV14 with TRBJ2-5; 9 bases line up with TRBD1. J lost 1 base, V lost 4 bases, and 10 bases had no gene match. The CDR3 spans 17 residues. CDR1 is SGHDN, CDR2 FVKESK, per germline. The CDR3 DNA reads as TGTGCCAGCAGCCGAGGGACAGGGCGACGACCCCAAGAGACCCAGTACTTC. It encodes CASSRGTGRRPQETQYF.

The chain employs TRBV4-1 and TRBJ2-7; 15 nucleotides align to TRBD2. This CDR3 comprises 17 residues. The V gene's germline CDR1 is MGHRA and CDR2 YSYEKL. V gave up 3 bases and J gave up 3 bases; unmatched junction bases: 6. The CDR3 loop is CASSQGLAGGLRYEQYF. The CDR3 DNA reads as TGCGCCAGCAGCCAGGGACTAGCGGGAGGTCTTCGCTACGAGCAGTACTTC.

The CDR3 loop is CASSQVGRGTYQETQYF. As DNA, the CDR3 is TGTGCCAGCAGTCAGGTAGGCAGGGGCACGTACCAAGAGACCCAGTACTTC. The chain uses TRBV13 and TRBJ2-5, with D possibly being TRBD1 (6 bases). Per the germline V gene, CDR1 is PRHDT and CDR2 is FYEKMQ (reference sequence). Trimming stripped 6 bases from V and 0 bases from J, with 20 bases between. This CDR3 region has 17 residues.

The chain joins TRBV25-1 to TRBJ2-5; D might be TRBD2 (7 bases). The CDR3 contains 17 residues. The germline V and J ends were trimmed by 5 bases and 1 base, with 20 bases remaining between them. CDR1 MGHDK and CDR2 SYGVNS come from the germline V gene. CDR3 sequence reads: CASSLRSGAGVQETQYF. CDR3 bases: TGTGCCAGCAGTTTAAGATCGGGGGCGGGGGTCCAAGAGACCCAGTACTTC.

Here the CDR3 reads CASSQTQGGYEQYF. CDR3 nucleotides: TGCGCCAGCAGCCAAACACAGGGGGGCTACGAGCAGTACTTC. The chain couples TRBV4-1 to TRBJ2-5; 8 positions match TRBD1. Matching the DNA end better, TRBJ2-7 makes the J call doubtful. Germline V gene data show CDR1 as MGHRA and CDR2 as YSYEKL. The CDR3 has 14 residues.

V gene TRBV6-5 combines with J gene TRBJ2-7; no definite D call. This CDR3 comprises 14 residues. The germline gives CDR1 MNHEY, CDR2 SVGAGI. V lost 6 bases, J lost 3 bases, and 15 bases lay in between. The CDR3 bases are TGTGCCAGCAGCCCCCCCATTCGGAACTACGAGCAGTACTTC. Translation: CASSPPIRNYEQYF.

The rearrangement joins TRBV10-3 to TRBJ2-7, with TRBD2 matching 8 bases. Germline-derived CDR1 and CDR2 are ENHRY and SYGVKD. The J segment lost 2 bases and the V segment lost 5 bases, leaving 8 bases of the junction unmatched. This CDR3 comprises 15 residues. CDR3 nucleotide sequence: TGTGCCATCAGTCCCCCCGGGACTAGTCCCTACGAGCAGTACTTC. This encodes CAISPPGTSPYEQYF.

The chain has TRBV28 and TRBJ2-3; D may correspond to TRBD1 or TRBD2 (5 bases each). This CDR3 has 15 amino acids. V lost 7 bases to trimming and J lost 3 bases, with 17 bases between them. Germline loops: CDR1 MDHEN, CDR2 SYDVKM. Here the CDR3 DNA reads TGTGCCAGCACCCCGTTCGGGGACGGAACAGATACGCAGTATTTT. This gives the protein CASTPFGDGTDTQYF.

This chain links TRBV4-3 with TRBJ2-6; possibly TRBD2 for D (5 bases). The germline CDR1 and CDR2 sequences are LGHNA and YSLEER. The CDR3 runs 17 residues. V dropped 4 bases and J dropped 0 bases, with 13 bases sitting between them. CDR3 in DNA: TGCGCCAGCAGCCGGGTGATCCGGGACTCTGGGGCCAACGTCCTGACTTTC. It translates to CASSRVIRDSGANVLTF.

J is TRBJ2-7 and V is TRBV19; the D gene is possibly TRBD1 (6 bases). Germline V gives CDR1 LNHDA, CDR2 SQIVND (reference sequence). The CDR3 is 13 amino acids. V dropped 5 bases and J dropped 5 bases, with 13 bases sitting between them. The chain's CDR3 is CASSPIQGNEQYF. CDR3 DNA: TGTGCCAGTAGTCCGATACAGGGAAACGAGCAGTACTTC.

The V gene is TRBV6-5, the J gene TRBJ2-5, with TRBD1 matching over 7 bases. Germline V CDR1 and CDR2: MNHEY, SVGAGI. V was clipped by 6 bases and J by 5 bases; unmatched bases: 12. There are 15 residues in the CDR3. The CDR3: CASRSATGSRETQYF. CDR3 bases: TGTGCCAGCAGGTCCGCGACAGGGTCCCGTGAGACCCAGTACTTC.

The CDR3 nucleotides read TGCGCCAGCAGAAGAGGAAGGGGGCACACCGGGGAGCTGTTTTTT. Its protein product is CASRRGRGHTGELFF. V and J are TRBV10-1 and TRBJ2-2; TRBD1 matches at 7 bases. Trimming at V came to 6 bases and at J to 3 bases, leaving 7 bases not matched to a gene. The CDR3 has 15 amino acids. Germline V lookup: CDR1 WNHNN, CDR2 SYGVQD (reference sequence).

The chain joins TRBV27 to TRBJ2-7, with D possibly being TRBD1 or TRBD2 (5 bases each). The V end lost 2 bases, the J end lost 4 bases, and 15 bases lay between the germline ends. Germline CDR1 reads MNHEY; CDR2 reads SMNVEV (reference sequence). CDR3 length: 15 residues. The CDR3 region is CASSLRGAQSYEQYF. CDR3 nucleotides: TGTGCCAGCAGTTTAAGAGGGGCCCAGAGTTACGAGCAGTACTTC.

This rearrangement joins TRBV7-2 to TRBJ1-5, with D maybe TRBD1 (6 bases). The CDR3 sequence is 15 residues long. V dropped 2 bases and J dropped 10 bases, with 18 bases sitting between them. Germline V lookup: CDR1 SGHTA, CDR2 FQGNSA. The CDR3: CASSLSGTPSRPQHF. The CDR3 DNA reads TGTGCCAGCAGCTTATCCGGGACACCGTCTCGCCCCCAGCATTTT.

The V gene is TRBV9, the J gene TRBJ2-3, with D uncertain. The length of the CDR3 is 14 residues. Deletions cut 4 bases from V and 3 bases from J, with 12 bases between. Germline-derived CDR1 and CDR2 are SGDLS and YYNGEE. This chain's CDR3 is CASSLRFGTDTQYF. CDR3 sequence (DNA): TGTGCCAGCAGCCTCCGGTTTGGGACAGATACGCAGTATTTT.

The J gene is TRBJ1-1, the V gene TRBV6-5, with a weak D call TRBD1 (5 bases). CDR1 is MNHEY, CDR2 SVGAGI, per germline. V lost 8 bases, J lost 1 base, and 17 bases lay in between. The CDR3 is made up of 15 amino acids. CDR3 in DNA: TGTGCCAGCTTTTTGCCCAGGGCAGCGAACACTGAAGCTTTCTTT. The encoded protein is CASFLPRAANTEAFF.

This clone was detected once. V gene TRBV11-2 combines with J gene TRBJ2-2, with 7 bases aligning to TRBD1. The CDR3 sequence is 15 residues long. The V gene's germline CDR1 is SGHAT and CDR2 FQNNGV. After removal of 4 bases from V and 3 bases from J, the junction contained 5 bases not matched to a gene. In DNA form, the CDR3 reads TGTGCCAGCAGCTCCCGGGACAGCGACACCGGGGAGCTGTTTTTT. Amino acids: CASSSRDSDTGELFF.

The chain has TRBV5-5 and TRBJ2-7, with TRBD1 identical over 7 bases. Germline-derived CDR1 and CDR2 are SGHKS and YYEKEE (reference sequence). Trimming at V came to 2 bases and at J to 4 bases, leaving 6 bases not matched to a gene. The CDR3 runs 14 residues. For the CDR3, the DNA is TGTGCCAGCAGCTTCCCGGGACAGACATACGAGCAGTACTTC. Translated: CASSFPGQTYEQYF.